These T cell receptor beta chains were read from a single sample in a study of vaccination and CD4 T cells after COVID-19. MiXCR was run by TCRdb on the PCR reads, yielding one entry per CDR3 protein. The table lists approximately 15,000 distinct CDR3 sequences, approximately 55% of them singletons. Their antigens are not known. Sequenced material: CD4+ T cells from blood, cultured in vitro, taken before SARS-CoV-2 vaccination. These TCRs come from a human donor who had recovered from COVID-19. The CDR3 runs from the conserved cysteine through the conserved F or W. D genes are given only for firm matches. Only some rows state a clone size, as once, few, many or a class for expanded clones.

.,.,TRBJ2-4,TRBV19,TGTGCCAGTAGTATAGGGGGGAATGGAAACATTCAGTACTTC,CASSIGGNGNIQYF
TRBD1,medium-sized,TRBJ2-5,TRBV7-2,TGTGCCAGCGGTACAGGGGGCGAGACCCAGTACTTC,CASGTGGETQYF
TRBD1,.,TRBJ1-1,TRBV15,TGTGCCACCAGCAGCCGAACAGGGGGCCAGCACACTGAAGCTTTCTTT,CATSSRTGGQHTEAFF
.,.,TRBJ2-3,TRBV11-1,TGTGCCAGCAGCTTACATATCGGGAACACAGATACGCAGTATTTT,CASSLHIGNTDTQYF
.,.,TRBJ1-2,TRBV14,TGTGCCAGCAGCTCTATGGGACATTTCTATGGCTACACCTTC,CASSSMGHFYGYTF
.,.,TRBJ2-3,TRBV2,TGTGCCAGCAGTCGCACTAGGGGTGCAGATACGCAGTATTTT,CASSRTRGADTQYF
.,.,TRBJ1-5,TRBV28,TGTGCCAGCAGCCCTTCGGCAGACAATCAGCCCCAGCATTTT,CASSPSADNQPQHF
.,.,TRBJ2-1,TRBV20-1,TGCAGTGCTAGTAAGGGTGAGCAGTTCTTC,CSASKGEQFF
.,.,TRBJ2-3,TRBV7-2,TGTGCCATCGAGACTATACCGGGGGGCACAGATACGCAGTATTTT,CAIETIPGGTDTQYF
.,few,TRBJ1-1,TRBV6-1,TGTGCCAGCAGGGGCAACCGACAGGCTGAAGCTTTCTTT,CASRGNRQAEAFF
TRBD1,.,TRBJ2-1,TRBV5-4,TGTGCCAGCAGCCTTGGACAGGGGGCGGACAATGAGCAGTTCTTC,CASSLGQGADNEQFF
.,.,TRBJ2-7,TRBV10-3,TGTGCCATCAGTGAGCCAACGACAGGCCAATACGAGCAGTACTTC,CAISEPTTGQYEQYF
.,.,TRBJ1-2,TRBV28,TGTGCCAGCATGGGCGGGGCCTGGGGTGGCTACACCTTC,CASMGGAWGGYTF
TRBD1,.,TRBJ2-1,TRBV5-1,TGCGCCAGCAGCGACGGGACAGGGACTCTCTCCTACAATGAGCAGTTCTTC,CASSDGTGTLSYNEQFF
.,few,TRBJ2-1,TRBV7-9,TGTGCCAGCAGCTTAGATTCCGGCTACAATGAGCAGTTCTTC,CASSLDSGYNEQFF
TRBD1,.,TRBJ1-6,TRBV15,TGTGCCACCAGCAGCCAAGACAGGGATCGTTCACCCCTCCACTTT,CATSSQDRDRSPLHF
.,.,TRBJ1-1,TRBV7-8,TGTGCCAGCAGCAAATATGCAGAGGAGGCTCTCTTT,CASSKYAEEALF
.,.,TRBJ2-2,TRBV7-2,TGTGCCAGCAGAACGGGGAGCTCCGGGGAGCTGTTTTTT,CASRTGSSGELFF
TRBD1,.,TRBJ2-5,TRBV6-1,TGTGCCAGCAGGGGAGGACAGGGCCCCCAAGAGACCCAGTACTTC,CASRGGQGPQETQYF
TRBD1,once,TRBJ1-5,TRBV9,TGTGCCAGCAGCGTGGACAGGGACTATCAGCCCCAGCATTTT,CASSVDRDYQPQHF
TRBD1,.,TRBJ1-1,TRBV11-3,TGTGCCAGCAGCTTAGAGGAGACAGGGAGCTCCACTGAAGCTTTCTTT,CASSLEETGSSTEAFF
.,.,TRBJ2-2,TRBV2,TGTGCCAGCAGTGAAAGGGTCTTAGGACTACTGGAGGGGGAGCTGTTTTTT,CASSERVLGLLEGELFF
.,.,TRBJ2-7,TRBV7-9,TGTGCCAGCAGCCCAGAGACAGCTTCCTACGAGCAGTACTTC,CASSPETASYEQYF
TRBD1,once,TRBJ1-2,TRBV20-1,TGCAGTGCTAGAGATACTCTGGGACAGCCGGCGGTGGGTGGCTACACCTTC,CSARDTLGQPAVGGYTF
.,.,TRBJ1-5,TRBV7-2,TGTGCCAGCAGCCTCGGAGGGGAAAGATATCAGCCCCAGCATTTT,CASSLGGERYQPQHF
TRBD1,.,TRBJ1-1,TRBV7-9,TGTGCCAGCAGGCACCGACAGGGAGACACTGAAGCTTTCTTT,CASRHRQGDTEAFF
.,few,TRBJ2-6,TRBV9,TGTGCCAGCAGCGTAGTAGGGGCTGGGGCCAACGTCCTGACTTTC,CASSVVGAGANVLTF
.,.,TRBJ1-5,TRBV20-1,TGCAGTGCCGTCACCGCCATCTATCAGCCCCAGCATTTT,CSAVTAIYQPQHF
.,few,TRBJ2-2,TRBV6-2/TRBV6-3,TGTGCCAGCAGTCAGAGTTCTGGGACACGTCCCACCGGGGAGCTGTTTTTT,CASSQSSGTRPTGELFF
.,.,TRBJ1-2,TRBV7-2,TGTGCCAGCAGCTTAGCGGGGACGGGCAACTATGGCTACACCTTC,CASSLAGTGNYGYTF
.,.,TRBJ1-6,TRBV2,TGTGCCAGCAGATCGGGAGGGGTAGGCTCACCCCTCCACTTT,CASRSGGVGSPLHF
.,.,TRBJ2-5,TRBV6-1,TGTGCCAGCAGGGAGAGCGACCGCGGGTGGACCCAGTACTTC,CASRESDRGWTQYF
.,.,TRBJ2-7,TRBV19,TGTGCCAGTAGTATATCCTCAACCCTAGGGGGGGACTACGAGCAGTACTTC,CASSISSTLGGDYEQYF
.,.,TRBJ1-4,TRBV11-3,TGTGCCAGCAGTTACCAGGGCAGCAATGAAAAACTGTTTTTT,CASSYQGSNEKLFF
.,.,TRBJ2-7,TRBV19,TGTGCCAGTAAGAACAGCCACTTAATACCCTACGAGCAGTACTTC,CASKNSHLIPYEQYF
TRBD2,.,TRBJ2-1,TRBV7-8,TGTGCCAGCAGCTTACCGCGACTAGCGGGGAGGCAGAATGAGCAGTTCTTC,CASSLPRLAGRQNEQFF
TRBD1,.,TRBJ2-5,TRBV20-1,TGCAGTGCCGCACCTGTGACAGGGGACCAAGAGACCCAGTACTTC,CSAAPVTGDQETQYF
.,few,TRBJ2-7,TRBV24-1,TGTGCCACCAGCCGAGGACGGAGCTCCTACGAGCAGTACTTC,CATSRGRSSYEQYF
.,.,TRBJ1-5,TRBV5-3,TGTGCCAGCAGCTTGGTGTTCGCCAATCAGCCCCAGCATTTT,CASSLVFANQPQHF
.,.,TRBJ1-2,TRBV21-1,TGTGCCAGCAGCAAGGACAGGGGGGAGTTAGCTAACTATGGCTACACCTTC,CASSKDRGELANYGYTF
.,.,TRBJ1-3,TRBV25-1,TGTGCCAGCAGACAGGGTTCTGGAAACACCATATATTTT,CASRQGSGNTIYF
.,.,TRBJ1-2,TRBV7-2,TGTGCCAGCAGCTTCAGGCTCTCGAATGGCTACACCTTC,CASSFRLSNGYTF